Following are 16 T cell receptor beta chains from one sample sequenced in a study of blood T cell repertoires in COVID-19. Sequencing was performed with immunoSEQ multiplex PCR; in TCRdb, only in-frame clones are kept and a portion is missing. The table records hundreds of thousands of clones, roughly 89% of them present only once. The sequenced sample consisted of peripheral blood. The receptors stem from a woman in her twenties or thirties with acute or convalescent COVID-19.

This rearrangement joins TRBV3-1 (or the pseudogene TRBV3-2) to TRBJ2-3; tentatively, D is TRBD1 (7 bases). Trimming took off 4 bases at V and 2 bases at J, with 10 bases between the two ends. The CDR3 spans 14 residues. CDR1 is LGHDT and CDR2 is YNNKEL in the germline V gene (reference sequence). The CDR3 DNA sequence: TGTGCCAGCAGCCTCAGGGGGGCCACAGATACGCAGTATTTT. Protein: CASSLRGATDTQYF.

V is TRBV5-1 and J is TRBJ2-5, with D possibly being TRBD2 (6 bases). V lost 4 bases, J lost 1 base, and 11 bases lay in between. This CDR3 region has 14 residues. Germline loops: CDR1 SGHRS, CDR2 YFSETQ. CDR3 sequence (DNA): TGCGCCAGCAGCAAGGGACTGACCCAAGAGACCCAGTACTTC. Its protein product is CASSKGLTQETQYF.

The V and J genes are TRBV3-1 (or the pseudogene TRBV3-2) and TRBJ1-6, with TRBD1 matching over 9 bases. The CDR3 runs 18 residues. The junction had 7 bases not matched to a gene; V was cut back by 3 bases and J by 1 base. Germline V gene sequence: CDR1 LGHDT, CDR2 YNNKEL (reference sequence). This CDR3 is CASSHRTGGSSYNSPLHF. In nucleotides, the CDR3 is TGTGCCAGCAGCCACCGTACAGGGGGCAGTTCCTATAATTCACCCCTCCACTTT.

The chain recombines TRBV28 with TRBJ1-6; possible D gene TRBD1, 5 bases. The CDR3 spans 15 residues. The germline V gene has CDR1 MDHEN and CDR2 SYDVKM. Trimming removed 3 bases from V and 7 bases from J, with 13 bases in between. Written as DNA, the CDR3 is TGTGCCAGCAGTTTCTCAGGGAAGGGGAATTCACCCCTCCACTTT. It yields the protein CASSFSGKGNSPLHF.

This chain uses TRBV19 with TRBJ2-7; 13 positions match TRBD2. V dropped 6 bases and J dropped 7; count of bases not matched to a gene: 18. The germline V gene encodes CDR1 LNHDA and CDR2 SQIVND (reference sequence). The CDR3 contains 18 residues. The CDR3 DNA reads as TGTGCCAGTAGCCCCGGTCCCGGTTGGGGGACTAGCGGGGTTGAGCAGTACTTC. It yields the protein CASSPGPGWGTSGVEQYF.

This clone was counted a single time. The chain joins TRBV6-6 to TRBJ2-3, with D perhaps matching TRBD1 (6 bases). Trimming left V 2 bases short and J 0 bases short, with 12 bases between. From germline, CDR1 is MNHNY and CDR2 SVGAGI (reference sequence). The CDR3 runs to 16 residues. In nucleotides, the CDR3 is TGTGCCAGCAGTTACGCTGACAGGAGAAGCACAGATACGCAGTATTTT. Protein: CASSYADRRSTDTQYF.

This clone was recorded once. CDR3 in amino acids: CASSITGHSGNTIYF. DNA for the CDR3: TGTGCCAGCAGCATAACAGGGCACTCTGGAAACACCATATATTTT. This rearrangement joins TRBV9 to TRBJ1-3, with a possible D match to TRBD1 (6 bases). Trimming pared 4 bases from V and 0 bases from J, leaving 11 bases between. CDR3 length equals 15 residues. Germline CDR1 is SGDLS and CDR2 is YYNGEE.

The chain couples TRBV15 to TRBJ1-6, with no clear D. CDR1 is LNHNV and CDR2 is YYDKDF in the germline V gene (reference sequence). Trimming removed 3 bases from V and 6 bases from J, with 3 bases in between. CDR3 length: 12 amino acids. The CDR3 bases are TGTGCCACCAGCAGTATTAATTCACCCCTCCACTTT. This gives the protein CATSSINSPLHF.

This chain links TRBV2 with TRBJ1-2, with D tentatively TRBD1 (6 bases). The ends were cut back, 8 bases at V and 2 bases at J, with 15 bases in the middle. From germline, CDR1 is SNHLY and CDR2 FYNNEI. The CDR3 spans 14 residues. The CDR3 reads CASFSGTTNYGYTF. CDR3 DNA: TGTGCCAGCTTTTCCGGGACAACGAACTATGGCTACACCTTC.

The chain links TRBV5-1 to TRBJ1-6; no clear D. Per the germline V gene, CDR1 is SGHRS and CDR2 is YFSETQ. Trimming cost V 2 bases and J 4 bases, with 10 bases left between them. The CDR3 has 15 residues. CDR3 sequence (DNA): TGCGCCAGCAGCTTAGTAACCAGATATAATTCACCCCTCCACTTT. This encodes CASSLVTRYNSPLHF.

This clone was picked up one time. V gene TRBV11-2 combines with J gene TRBJ1-6; 7 bases agree with TRBD1. V lost 3 bases, J lost 10 bases, and 6 bases stayed unmatched. The CDR3 totals 14 residues. Germline CDR1 is SGHAT and CDR2 is FQNNGV. The CDR3 protein is CASSFDRVGSPLHF. The CDR3 DNA is TGTGCCAGCAGCTTTGACAGGGTCGGATCACCCCTCCACTTT.

This clone appeared once. The rearrangement uses TRBV18 and TRBJ1-2; D gene uncertain. The CDR3 has 11 residues. With 5 bases removed from V and 4 bases from J, the gap between germline ends came to 5 bases. Germline assignment: CDR1 KGHSH and CDR2 LQKENI. CDR3 sequence (DNA): TGTGCCAGCTCAAATAGCTATGGCTACACCTTC. Amino acid sequence: CASSNSYGYTF.

In this sample, this clone turned up once. The V and J genes are TRBV5-4 and TRBJ2-7; the match to TRBD1 covers 9 bases. V shed 4 bases, J shed 0 bases, and the junction held 5 bases outside the gene matches. The germline V gene encodes CDR1 SGHNT and CDR2 YYREEE (reference sequence). The CDR3 contains 15 residues. The DNA for the CDR3 is TGTGCCAGCAGCCCCGGGACAGGGAGCTCCTACGAGCAGTACTTC. Translation: CASSPGTGSSYEQYF.

The chain joins TRBV28 to TRBJ1-4, with D uncertain. The germline V and J ends were trimmed by 6 bases and 7 bases, with 9 bases remaining between them. CDR3 length equals 12 residues. CDR1 and CDR2 from the germline V gene are MDHEN and SYDVKM. The CDR3 DNA follows: TGTGCCAGCAGCGTTGGAGGTGAAAAACTGTTTTTT. Its protein is CASSVGGEKLFF.

Turning to this clone: The same CDR3 arises from other DNA sequences in this sample as well. The V and J genes are TRBV10-1 and TRBJ2-7, with 9 bases identical to TRBD1. V gave up 2 bases and J gave up 3 bases; unmatched junction bases: 2. Germline V gives CDR1 WNHNN, CDR2 SYGVQD (reference sequence). This CDR3 has 14 residues. DNA of the CDR3: TGCGCCAGCAGTGAGGGGACAGGGTACTACGAGCAGTACTTC. The encoded protein is CASSEGTGYYEQYF.

The chain combines TRBV18 with TRBJ2-3, with 7 bases aligning to TRBD1. The CDR3 length is 15 residues. Per germline, CDR1 KGHSH and CDR2 LQKENI. V shed 4 bases, J shed 2 bases, and the junction held 6 bases outside the gene matches. The CDR3 sequence: CASSLDRVPTDTQYF. The CDR3 nucleotides read TGTGCCAGCTCACTCGACAGGGTCCCCACAGATACGCAGTATTTT.